One T cell receptor beta chain is described in this entry. What it binds is not known. This record belongs to a study of regulatory T cells in long-lasting Graves disease. Study observations and caveats: There was favoring of TRBV28, TRBJ1-2 and TRBJ2-5 in persistent disease.

To make TCR beta libraries, researchers used iRepertoire HTBI primers and Arm-PCR of CDR3 regions. In the original processing: The study identified roughly 59 TRBV and some 15 TRBJ segments across samples. TCRdb passed the multiplex PCR reads through MiXCR, listing each CDR3 protein once. These V and J calls rely on TCRdb rather than the paper's analysis. Among 450,000 or so distinct CDR3 sequences listed, about 22% were seen once. The CDR3 totals 14 residues. Deletions cut 1 base from V and 7 bases from J, with 10 bases between. Per the germline V gene, CDR1 is LNHNV and CDR2 is YYDKDF (reference sequence). The time point is: persistent/refractory GD, antithyroid drugs over 5 years with positive TRAb. After RNA was extracted from PBMCs, the TCR library was made from it. Graves' disease diagnosis used American Thyroid Association guidelines.

The chain has TRBV15 and TRBJ2-2; D may be TRBD2 (5 bases). The source is a female donor with Graves disease. Sequencing was performed on peripheral blood mononuclear cells (PBMCs), taken when the disease was refractory, from a patient treated with antithyroid drugs. CDR3 coding DNA: TGTGCCACCAGCAGAGTCCGGGATCACGGGGAGCTGTTTTTT. The encoded protein is CATSRVRDHGELFF. Supplemented by reference TRBV15 and TRBJ2-2, the full variable domain reads DAMVIQNPRYQVTQFGKPVTLSCSQTLNHNVMYWYQQKSSQAPKLLFHYYDKDFNNEADTPDNFQSRRPNTSFCFLDIRSPGLGDTAMYLCATSRVRDHGELFFGEGSRLTVL.